These 29 T cell receptor beta chains share one sample of origin, sequenced in a study of blood T cell repertoires in COVID-19. Only in-frame clones appear in the TCRdb table, and some are missing; sequencing was by immunoSEQ multiplex PCR. The table lists 120,000 or so clones, about 74% of them singletons. Material for sequencing was peripheral blood. The origin of the receptors is a man in his 60s with acute or convalescent COVID-19.

The V gene is TRBV18, the J gene TRBJ2-5; D is uncertain. Germline CDR1 is KGHSH and CDR2 is LQKENI. Between the trimmed V and J ends, which lost 8 bases and 1 base, there was a span of 11 bases. This CDR3 spans 13 amino acids. DNA of the CDR3: TGTGCCAGCCTACCGGGTATCCAAGAGACCCAGTACTTC. Translated: CASLPGIQETQYF.

The J gene is TRBJ1-5, the V gene TRBV5-1, with a tentative D call TRBD1 (6 bases). CDR3 length: 15 residues. Germline V lookup: CDR1 SGHRS, CDR2 YFSETQ. Deletions cut 0 bases from V and 0 bases from J, with 7 bases between. DNA of the CDR3: TGCGCCAGCAGCTTGGGGACAGATAGCAATCAGCCCCAGCATTTT. This codes for CASSLGTDSNQPQHF.

Regarding this clone: This may come from a read error, since a much larger clone is one base off. The chain links TRBV7-7 to TRBJ1-1, with D uncertain. Germline V lookup: CDR1 SSHAT, CDR2 FNYEAQ (reference sequence). Trimming left V 6 bases short and J 1 base short, with 9 bases between. The CDR3 loop spans 13 amino acids. The CDR3 reads CASSFDKNTEAFF. The CDR3 coding sequence is TGTGCCAGCAGTTTCGACAAGAACACTGAAGCTTTCTTT.

The chain employs TRBV6-1 and TRBJ2-7; D ambiguous. Germline CDR1 is MNHNS and CDR2 is SASEGT. V was cut by 0 bases and J by 3 bases, with 12 bases left in between. This CDR3 comprises 15 residues. The CDR3 here is CASSEALIPLYEQYF. The CDR3 nucleotides are TGTGCCAGCAGTGAAGCACTTATCCCCCTCTACGAGCAGTACTTC.

There are a few counts of this clone. The chain links TRBV5-8 to TRBJ1-2, with D hard to call. Trimming took off 2 bases at V and 4 bases at J, with 6 bases between the two ends. Per germline, CDR1 SGHTS and CDR2 YDEGEE. CDR3 length: 12 amino acids. The CDR3 DNA is TGTGCCAGCAGCTTAATGAGCTATGGCTACACCTTC. Translating it yields CASSLMSYGYTF.

CDR3 bases: TGTGCCAGTAGTACCATCCTAAGCCCGAATTCACCCCTCCACTTT. Amino acid sequence: CASSTILSPNSPLHF. This chain links TRBV19 with TRBJ1-6; D uncertain. The CDR3 has 15 amino acids. V was trimmed by 4 bases and J by 7 bases, leaving 14 bases between them. Germline CDR1 and CDR2: LNHDA and SQIVND (reference sequence).

This sequence joins TRBV5-1 and TRBJ2-5; D gene uncertain. Per the germline V gene, CDR1 is SGHRS and CDR2 is YFSETQ. V lost 0 bases and J 4 bases, leaving 7 bases between the germline ends. The CDR3 totals 13 residues. The CDR3 nucleotides read TGCGCCAGCAGCTTGGCAGGCCCAGAGACCCAGTACTTC. Translating it yields CASSLAGPETQYF.

This clone occurred once. The identical CDR3 is also encoded by other nucleotide sequences in the sample. The rearrangement joins TRBV10-3 to TRBJ1-4; D call uncertain. Looked up from germline, CDR1 is ENHRY and CDR2 is SYGVKD. V was pared by 0 bases and J by 0 bases, with 8 bases between. CDR3 size: 16 residues. The CDR3 nucleotides are TGTGCCATCAGTGAGTCTTCGGGTGCAACTAATGAAAAACTGTTTTTT. Protein product: CAISESSGATNEKLFF.

The chain carries TRBV5-1 and TRBJ1-2; 7 bases map to TRBD1. The germline CDR1 and CDR2 sequences are SGHRS and YFSETQ. The ends lost 4 bases at V and 1 base at J; junction bases unmatched: 4. There are 14 residues in the CDR3. Here the CDR3 DNA reads TGCGCCAGCAGCCCGACAGGGAATAACTATGGCTACACCTTC. It translates to CASSPTGNNYGYTF.

This chain uses TRBV5-1 with TRBJ2-5; TRBD2 matches 10 bases. Unmatched junction bases numbered 2, after V lost 3 bases and J lost 3 bases. CDR1 and CDR2 from the germline V gene are SGHRS and YFSETQ. This CDR3 contains 14 residues. CDR3 sequence (DNA): TGCGCCAGCAGCTCTGGACTAGCGGAAGAGACCCAGTACTTC. Its protein product is CASSSGLAEETQYF.

J is TRBJ2-3 and V is TRBV5-1, with 9 bases identical to TRBD2. V trimming: 1 base; J trimming: 2 bases; junction bases outside the gene matches: 8. The germline gives CDR1 SGHRS, CDR2 YFSETQ. The CDR3 runs to 17 residues. CDR3 DNA: TGCGCCAGCAGCTTGCTTCCTCTAGCGGGGACCACAGATACGCAGTATTTT. It is translated as CASSLLPLAGTTDTQYF.

This clone showed up just a few times. V is TRBV11-2 and J is TRBJ2-5, with 11 bases aligning to TRBD2. Germline V gene data show CDR1 as SGHAT and CDR2 as FQNNGV. There are 15 residues in the CDR3. With V trimmed by 1 base and J by 7 bases, 5 bases remained unmatched. CDR3 nucleotide sequence: TGTGCCAGCAGCTTAGTGCTAGCGGGAGGAGGGACCCAGTACTTC. This sequence encodes CASSLVLAGGGTQYF.

The chain has TRBV9 and TRBJ2-1, with 7 bases identical to TRBD1. V lost 2 bases and J lost 2; bases outside the gene matches: 4. The CDR3 covers 15 residues. Per the germline V gene, CDR1 is SGDLS and CDR2 is YYNGEE. Here the CDR3 DNA reads TGTGCCAGCAGCGTCCGACAGGGTGCCTACAATGAGCAGTTCTTC. As protein: CASSVRQGAYNEQFF. Using reference TRBV9 and TRBJ2-1 for the parts outside the CDR3, the full variable domain is DSGVTQTPKHLITATGQRVTLRCSPRSGDLSVYWYQQSLDQGLQFLIQYYNGEERAKGNILERFSAQQFPDLHSELNLSSLELGDSALYFCASSVRQGAYNEQFFGPGTRLTVL.

CDR3 protein: CASSPELGGEGEQFF. DNA for the CDR3: TGTGCCAGCAGCCCCGAGCTGGGGGGTGAAGGTGAGCAGTTCTTC. The genes are TRBV4-2 and TRBJ2-1; D possibly corresponds to TRBD2 (6 bases). V lost 4 bases and J 9 bases, leaving 19 bases between the germline ends. This CDR3 has 15 amino acids. Germline CDR1 is LGHNA and CDR2 is YNFKEQ.

The genes are TRBV28 and TRBJ1-1, with TRBD1 matching 10 bases. Germline V gene lookup returns CDR1 MDHEN and CDR2 SYDVKM. CDR3 length equals 12 residues. V lost 8 bases and J lost 12; bases outside the gene matches: 9. As DNA, the CDR3 is TGTGCCAGCGGAGTACGGGACAGGGGCCCTTTCTTT. Protein product: CASGVRDRGPFF. The variable domain in full, completed from reference TRBV28 and TRBJ1-1, reads DVKVTQSSRYLVKRTGEKVFLECVQDMDHENMFWYRQDPGLGLRLIYFSYDVKMKEKGDIPEGYSVSREKKERFSLILESASTNQTSMYLCASGVRDRGPFFGQGTRLTVV.

The V gene is TRBV28, the J gene TRBJ1-2, with TRBD1 identical over 10 bases. V trimming: 11 bases; J trimming: 8 bases; junction bases outside the gene matches: 11. The germline V gene encodes CDR1 MDHEN and CDR2 SYDVKM. The CDR3 is 13 amino acids. The CDR3 sequence is CASSLGQGIGYTF. CDR3 nucleotides: TGTGCCTCTTCCTTGGGACAGGGGATCGGCTACACCTTC.

This clone was picked up one time. This chain uses TRBV5-8 with TRBJ1-2; no definite D call. The CDR3 length is 16 residues. Trimming stripped 4 bases from V and 0 bases from J, with 16 bases between. Germline CDR1 is SGHTS and CDR2 is YDEGEE. Here the CDR3 reads CASSIRRARTNYGYTF. For the CDR3, the DNA is TGTGCCAGCAGCATTAGGAGGGCGCGAACTAACTATGGCTACACCTTC.

The gene calls are TRBV3-1 (or the pseudogene TRBV3-2) and TRBJ1-1; no reliable D call. The length of the CDR3 is 15 residues. Trimming pared 4 bases from V and 1 base from J, leaving 13 bases between. Germline V lookup: CDR1 LGHDT, CDR2 YNNKEL (reference sequence). CDR3: CASSRDGRENTEAFF. CDR3 bases: TGTGCCAGCAGCCGTGACGGTCGGGAGAACACTGAAGCTTTCTTT.

The chain joins TRBV6-5 to TRBJ1-1; weak D call: TRBD1 (6 bases). The length of the CDR3 is 16 residues. Trimming removed 2 bases from V and 1 base from J, with 14 bases in between. Germline V CDR1 and CDR2: MNHEY, SVGAGI. In DNA, the CDR3 is TGTGCCAGCAGTTACAGATTCAGGGGAAAGAACACTGAAGCTTTCTTT. This gives the protein CASSYRFRGKNTEAFF.

The chain employs TRBV3-1 (or the pseudogene TRBV3-2) and TRBJ1-2; D gene unclear. V lost 0 bases and J 3 bases, leaving 8 bases between the germline ends. This CDR3 spans 14 amino acids. Germline V gene data show CDR1 as LGHDT and CDR2 as YNNKEL (reference sequence). CDR3 in DNA: TGTGCCAGCAGCCAAGACAGACGGGACTATGGCTACACCTTC. Translation: CASSQDRRDYGYTF.

The chain links TRBV7-3 to TRBJ2-5; D is possibly TRBD2 (6 bases). Trimming left V 5 bases short and J 5 bases short, with 12 bases between. The CDR3 spans 13 residues. Germline loops: CDR1 SGHTA, CDR2 FQGTGA. The chain's CDR3 is CASSPGVKETQYF. As DNA, the CDR3 is TGTGCCAGCAGCCCGGGAGTAAAGGAGACCCAGTACTTC. Full variable domain (missing parts from reference TRBV7-3 and TRBJ2-5): GAGVSQTPSNKVTEKGKYVELRCDPISGHTALYWYRQSLGQGPEFLIYFQGTGAADDSGLPNDRFFAVRPEGSVSTLKIQRTERGDSAVYLCASSPGVKETQYFGPGTRLLVL.

The chain carries TRBV10-1 and TRBJ2-2; 9 nucleotides align to TRBD1. V shed 3 bases, J shed 4 bases, and the junction held 6 bases outside the gene matches. The CDR3 has 16 residues. The germline V gene encodes CDR1 WNHNN and CDR2 SYGVQD (reference sequence). The DNA of the CDR3 is TGCGCCAGCAGTGACCCGGGACAGGGTCTCACCGGGGAGCTGTTTTTT. It is translated as CASSDPGQGLTGELFF.

This clone was counted between two and nine times. The chain has TRBV4-1 and TRBJ1-2, with D tentatively TRBD1 (5 bases). V was shortened by 4 bases and J by 8 bases, with 17 bases between the two germline ends. Germline-derived CDR1 and CDR2 are MGHRA and YSYEKL. The CDR3 is 14 amino acids. Here the CDR3 reads CASSPYRGGDGYTF. The CDR3 nucleotides are TGCGCCAGCAGCCCGTACCGAGGAGGGGACGGCTACACCTTC.

The CDR3 DNA follows: TGTGCCAGCAGCTTAGGGGCGGGGCACACAGATACGCAGTATTTT. Translating it yields CASSLGAGHTDTQYF. J is TRBJ2-3 and V is TRBV7-9; perhaps TRBD2 as D (6 bases). The V gene lost 1 base and the J gene lost 2 bases, with 10 bases spanning the gap. The CDR3 consists of 15 residues. Germline V gene sequence: CDR1 SEHNR, CDR2 FQNEAQ (reference sequence).

The gene calls are TRBV5-1 and TRBJ2-7, with 8 positions matching TRBD1. The trim removed 4 bases at V and 4 bases at J, leaving 10 bases unmatched. Germline V CDR1 and CDR2: SGHRS, YFSETQ. The CDR3 has 15 amino acids. The CDR3 DNA reads as TGCGCCAGCAGCCCAGACAGGGGACCTCGATACGAGCAGTACTTC. Protein product: CASSPDRGPRYEQYF.

This clone was observed a single time. The chain couples TRBV9 to TRBJ2-3, with 13 positions matching TRBD2. This CDR3 has 20 amino acids. The V gene end was trimmed by 4 bases and the J gene end by 2 bases; junction bases not matched to a gene: 16. Germline loops: CDR1 SGDLS, CDR2 YYNGEE. The CDR3 sequence: CASSIPGTSGKRGPTDTQYF. CDR3 sequence (DNA): TGTGCCAGCAGCATACCCGGGACTAGCGGGAAGAGGGGTCCCACAGATACGCAGTATTTT.

Of note for this clone: Other DNA variants within this sample encode the same CDR3. The chain carries TRBV27 and TRBJ1-1, with D perhaps matching TRBD1 (5 bases). CDR1 and CDR2 from the germline V gene are MNHEY and SMNVEV (reference sequence). The CDR3 is 15 residues long. The ends were cut back, 2 bases at V and 5 bases at J, with 15 bases in the middle. CDR3 DNA sequence: TGTGCCAGCAGTTTAAAGGGGCAGGGTGTTACTGAAGCTTTCTTT. Its translation: CASSLKGQGVTEAFF.

This chain joins TRBV11-3 and TRBJ1-1, with a possible D match to TRBD1 (5 bases). Trimming stripped 7 bases from V and 4 bases from J, with 16 bases between. CDR3 length: 14 amino acids. Germline V gene sequence: CDR1 SGHNT, CDR2 YENEEA. The CDR3 DNA follows: TGTGCCAGCACTCCAAGGGGCGGTATCACTGAAGCTTTCTTT. Encoded protein: CASTPRGGITEAFF.

The chain recombines TRBV2 with TRBJ1-2, with D perhaps matching TRBD1 (6 bases). Germline V gene lookup returns CDR1 SNHLY and CDR2 FYNNEI. V shed 11 bases and J shed 7 bases, with 20 bases lying between them. The CDR3 is 13 amino acids. CDR3 DNA sequence: TGTGCCTCCAAAGAACAGGGAATCTCTGGCTACACCTTC. This codes for CASKEQGISGYTF.